Given below is one T cell receptor (beta chain) in context. The data were obtained in a study of CD8+CD57+ T cells in acquired aplastic anemia. Patients who underwent sequencing had shown CD8+CD57+ cell expansion by flow cytometry. The germline gives CDR1 SEHNR, CDR2 FQNEAQ (reference sequence). The CDR3 contains 13 residues. Genomic DNA, the template, was used for profiling of the TCR beta VDJ and CDR3. Each CDR3 protein gets one entry after TCRdb re-called the reads with MiXCR. The sample includes 200,000 to 300,000 distinct CDR3 sequences, 82% of them seen just once. Input material: sorted CD4+, CD8+, or CD8+CD57+ T cells (not recorded which) from PBMCs. The chain employs TRBV7-9 and TRBJ1-1; TRBD1 is a possible D gene (5 bases). This receptor was obtained from a human donor with aplastic anemia. The CDR3 here is CSISFEGFTEAFF. The CDR3 nucleotides are TGTAGCATCAGCTTTGAGGGGTTCACTGAAGCTTTCTTT.